This T cell receptor beta chain is from a study of T cells in localized non-small cell lung cancer (dated by TCRdb to 2020 to 2022). A note on the overall study: The study analyzed T cell repertoires of roughly 220 early-stage NSCLC patients, comparing tumors and uninvolved tumor-adjacent lungs. All 250 or so NSCLC patients in the cohort were treatment-naive and had localized lung tumors that were resected. NSCLC patients had a mean age of approximately 70 years, and more than 120 were male and 85 to 110 female. Points the paper makes about the study in general: Of the top 100 tumor clones, a median of around 57 were detected in paired uninvolved adjacent lung; some 28 were also among that lung's top 100. Longer overall survival was associated with higher T cell density in blood, whereas shorter survival was associated with higher clonality in adjacent lung. Multi-region tumor sequencing was not performed, so intratumor heterogeneity could not be excluded. Uninvolved tumor-adjacent lung showed the highest T cell clonality, higher than tumor, which suggests more focused antigenic responses in the adjacent lung. Because the study design was exploratory, TCR variables were selected using unadjusted p-values without false-discovery rate correction.

Notes on this clone: Its cognate antigen has yet to be identified. No base-level quality is on record; no much larger clone is a single base apart.

At diagnosis, tumor, uninvolved tumor-adjacent lung and peripheral blood were collected and then preserved as a mix of FFPE and fresh-frozen material. For TCR repertoire profiling, blood samples were analyzed as peripheral blood mononuclear cells. The junction shows trimming of 4 bases on V and 5 bases on J, plus 15 bases between the germline ends. Including cysteine and phenylalanine, the CDR3 has 15 amino acids. The entry retains the CDR3 DNA only, 45 bases that are in frame from base 1. The germline V gene (reference sequence) sets CDR1 to SEHNR and CDR2 to FQNEAQ. The immunoSEQ Assay was used to sequence TCR beta CDR3 regions from DNA. As for how the authors treated the data: T cell density was computed as TCR beta template counts normalized to usable DNA estimated by amplifying housekeeping genes. Using the preseqR package, richness was estimated by extrapolating to 120,000 templates for tissue samples and 400,000 templates for PBMC samples. Clonality was defined as one minus Pielou's evenness. Tissue-enriched TCRs were identified through differential abundance testing performed on productive amino-acid clonotypes, with a minimum total count of 5 and an alpha of 0.1. The Jaccard Index and the Morisita Overlap Index were used to measure how much the repertoires overlapped between compartments. GLIPH grouped TCR beta CDR3s together with public tetramer-defined viral CDR3s, and a viral motif had to include at least three viral sequences and also show V-gene enrichment. Entries here come from immuneACCESS through TCRdb and include only in-frame sequences with V and J called. Some clones fail to appear in such tables; in the studies checked, an unresolved V gene covers under half of the shortfall, and the cause of the remainder is unknown. From that table come the V and J calls and clone size; the DNA was used to work out D and trimming. Present in this sample are fewer than 20,000 clones, 85% of which were seen just once. The ten largest clonotypes hold approximately 23% of the sample.

The source is a male donor older than 55 with stage I lung adenocarcinoma. Sequenced here: peripheral blood, sampled before any cancer treatment. The chain couples TRBV7-9 to TRBJ2-4, with TRBD2 as a weak D call on 5 bases. The CDR3 region: CASSSTGKEENIQYF. Here is the DNA: TGTGCCAGCAGCTCAACTGGGAAGGAGGAAAACATTCAGTACTTC.